Listed here is a single TCR beta chain. Its antigen is undetermined. The use of a sample-barcoded 5' primer and a J-beta primer mix characterized a second PCR of about 7 to 12 cycles. In TCRdb, the 5' RACE reads were re-called with MiXCR into one record per CDR3 protein. This sample has approximately 830,000 distinct CDR3 sequences; approximately 59% occur once, and the top ten carry roughly a quarter. This record comes from a study of blood T cells in healthy people across ages. Study background: Through template switching, about one barcoded beta molecule was captured per two T cells, as measured in model experiments.

Study-wide findings and caveats: Naive T cell percentage showed a strong correlation with TCR beta diversity. Greater diversity and more naive CD4+ cells were seen in long-lived donors than in aged donors.

Isolating PBMCs gave at least 6 million of these cells per sample. Sequencing was performed on blood. This sequence originates from a man aged 25-45 years in good health.

The CDR3 coding sequence is TGTGCCAGCACTCGTGACAGGGGTAGTGAAAAACTGTTTTTT. Encoded protein: CASTRDRGSEKLFF. The genes are TRBV6-6 and TRBJ1-4, with 8 nucleotides matching TRBD1. V lost 7 bases to trimming and J lost 7 bases; unmatched junction nucleotides: 8. This CDR3 region has 14 residues. Germline CDR1 reads MNHNY; CDR2 reads SVGAGI (reference sequence).